This entry lists 5 T cell receptor beta chains sequenced from one sample in a study of T cell responses to AZD1222 COVID-19 vaccine. The data were produced by immunoSEQ multiplex PCR, yet TCRdb's version contains in-frame clones alone and is incomplete. The sample consists of approximately 180,000 clones, about nine tenths of them appearing once. This sample comprised peripheral blood, obtained on day 0 of AZD1222 vaccination. The receptors stem from an adult in good health.

The chain couples TRBV4-1 to TRBJ2-5; 7 nucleotides agree with TRBD2. CDR1 and CDR2 (germline): MGHRA, YSYEKL. The CDR3 consists of 14 residues. Unmatched junction bases numbered 7, after V lost 4 bases and J lost 5 bases. The CDR3 sequence: CASSPWTSGETQYF. The CDR3 coding sequence is TGCGCCAGCAGCCCATGGACTAGTGGGGAGACCCAGTACTTC.

The chain has TRBV2 and TRBJ2-1, with D unclear. The CDR3 totals 13 residues. Germline CDR1 and CDR2: SNHLY and FYNNEI. V was clipped by 3 bases and J by 7 bases, with 10 bases between them. The CDR3 DNA follows: TGTGCCAGCAGTGATTCCCTGAGGAATGAGCAGTTCTTC. Translated, it gives CASSDSLRNEQFF.

J is TRBJ2-3 and V is TRBV11-2, with 11 bases fitting TRBD2. The V and J ends lost 4 bases and 0 bases, in that order; junction bases with no gene match: 12. Germline CDR1 reads SGHAT; CDR2 reads FQNNGV. This CDR3 region has 19 residues. This CDR3 is CASSSAPPASGGSTDTQYF. The CDR3 DNA reads as TGTGCCAGCAGCTCCGCACCCCCGGCTAGCGGGGGGAGCACAGATACGCAGTATTTT.

This chain uses TRBV28 with TRBJ1-2; tentatively, D is TRBD1 (5 bases). Germline assignment: CDR1 MDHEN and CDR2 SYDVKM. The CDR3 totals 13 residues. Trimming cost V 3 bases and J 3 bases, with 8 bases left between them. CDR3 residues: CASSLDTYYGYTF. The CDR3 nucleotides are TGTGCCAGCAGTTTGGACACGTACTATGGCTACACCTTC.

This sequence joins TRBV18 and TRBJ2-5, with 9 positions matching TRBD1. This CDR3 contains 15 residues. In germline, CDR1 is KGHSH, CDR2 LQKENI. V lost 6 bases to trimming and J lost 4 bases; unmatched junction nucleotides: 9. The CDR3 nucleotides are TGTGCCAGCTCCCCTAACAGGGGGCCTCGAGAGACCCAGTACTTC. Protein product: CASSPNRGPRETQYF.